The 26 T cell receptor beta chains below all came from one sample that was sequenced in a study of cytomegalovirus exposure and HLA in healthy donors. The PCR was carried out with 60 Vbeta primers and 13 Jbeta primers. Assay: immunoSEQ multiplex PCR; the TCRdb copy retains only in-frame clones and omits some. The table shows tens of thousands of clones, with approximately 71% occurring only once. Sequenced sample: PBMCs. These receptor sequences come from a man in his forties in good health and CMV-seropositive.

As to this clone: The junction does not match germline at one end; this may be a read error. The chain couples TRBV4-2 to TRBJ2-2; 7 bases are a match to TRBD2. The germline V gene has CDR1 LGHNA and CDR2 YNFKEQ. The CDR3 has 11 residues. CDR3 loop: CASSLSGEMFF. The DNA for the CDR3 is TGTGCCAGCAGCCTGAGCGGGGAGATGTTTTTT.

This clone was counted only a few times. The V gene is TRBV7-9, the J gene TRBJ1-6; TRBD1 might be the D (6 bases). CDR1 SEHNR and CDR2 FQNEAQ come from the germline V gene (reference sequence). Trimming pared 2 bases from V and 10 bases from J, leaving 12 bases between. The length of the CDR3 is 14 residues. The CDR3 loop is CASSLNGGLSPLHF. The CDR3 bases are TGTGCCAGCAGCTTAAACGGGGGGCTATCACCCCTCCACTTT.

This clone was observed a few times. The chain carries TRBV25-1 and TRBJ2-1; 7 bases are shared with TRBD1. This CDR3 is 13 amino acids long. Looked up from germline, CDR1 is MGHDK and CDR2 is SYGVNS. J was trimmed by 4 bases and V by 4 bases; bases with no gene match: 1. The CDR3 DNA is TGTGCCAGCAGTGGACAGGGTTACAATGAGCAGTTCTTC. It specifies CASSGQGYNEQFF.

The chain recombines TRBV7-9 with TRBJ1-2; TRBD1 is a possible D gene (6 bases). The germline V gene encodes CDR1 SEHNR and CDR2 FQNEAQ (reference sequence). CDR3 length: 17 residues. V lost 5 bases and J 8 bases, leaving 27 bases between the germline ends. The CDR3, as DNA: TGTGCCAGCAGCCATACTAGTAGCGGGCCCTCCAGGGGCGGCTACACCTTC. Protein: CASSHTSSGPSRGGYTF.

This clone was recorded once. This chain joins TRBV5-1 and TRBJ1-1, with 7 bases aligning to TRBD1. After removal of 4 bases from V and 3 bases from J, the junction contained 6 bases not matched to a gene. The CDR3 has 14 residues. The germline gives CDR1 SGHRS, CDR2 YFSETQ. CDR3 amino acids: CASSDRDSYTEAFF. For the CDR3, the DNA is TGCGCCAGCAGCGACCGGGACAGTTACACTGAAGCTTTCTTT. Combining the CDR3 with reference TRBV5-1 and TRBJ1-1 gives the whole variable domain KAGVTQTPRYLIKTRGQQVTLSCSPISGHRSVSWYQQTPGQGLQFLFEYFSETQRNKGNFPGRFSGRQFSNSRSEMNVSTLELGDSALYLCASSDRDSYTEAFFGQGTRLTVV.

This clone turned up a few times. This chain joins TRBV12-5 and TRBJ1-1; D is possibly TRBD1 (5 bases). Germline lookup yields CDR1 LGHNT and CDR2 FRNRAP. The CDR3 loop spans 13 amino acids. The germline V and J ends were trimmed by 7 bases and 7 bases, with 16 bases remaining between them. CDR3 bases: TGTGCTAGTGCCCGGCGGGGGTCCCGTGAAGCTTTCTTT. It yields the protein CASARRGSREAFF. The full variable domain, in which reference TRBV12-5 and TRBJ1-1 provide the parts outside the CDR3, is DARVTQTPRHKVTEMGQEVTMRCQPILGHNTVFWYRQTMMQGLELLAYFRNRAPLDDSGMPKDRFSAEMPDATLATLKIQPSEPRDSAVYFCASARRGSREAFFGQGTRLTVV.

The rearrangement uses TRBV7-9 and TRBJ1-3; D is possibly TRBD1 (6 bases). From germline, CDR1 is SEHNR and CDR2 FQNEAQ (reference sequence). The CDR3 is made up of 15 amino acids. Trimming took off 7 bases at V and 2 bases at J, with 15 bases between the two ends. CDR3 nucleotide sequence: TGTGCCAGCAACCAGGGGACCGCCACTGGAAACACCATATATTTT. Translating gives CASNQGTATGNTIYF.

The V and J genes are TRBV6-5 and TRBJ1-2; D unclear. The V gene lost 7 bases and the J gene lost 8 bases, with 8 bases spanning the gap. The CDR3 sequence is 10 residues long. The germline gives CDR1 MNHEY, CDR2 SVGAGI. DNA for the CDR3: TGTGCCAGCACCTCTCGGGGCTACACCTTC. This gives the protein CASTSRGYTF.

J is TRBJ2-7 and V is TRBV7-8; 8 bases agree with TRBD2. V dropped 7 bases and J dropped 2; count of bases not matched to a gene: 7. This CDR3 spans 14 amino acids. The germline gives CDR1 SGHVS, CDR2 FQNEAQ. CDR3 DNA: TGTGCCAGCACCCGGGGGGGGCCAACCTACGAGCAGTACTTC. Its protein is CASTRGGPTYEQYF.

The chain recombines TRBV6-5 with TRBJ1-1; 7 bases map to TRBD1. This CDR3 has 13 residues. Germline V gene lookup returns CDR1 MNHEY and CDR2 SVGAGI. With V trimmed by 9 bases and J by 4 bases, 8 bases remained unmatched. The CDR3 coding sequence is TGTGCCAGGATCCCCCAGGGGGGCACTGAAGCTTTCTTT. Protein sequence: CARIPQGGTEAFF.

CDR3 DNA sequence: TGTGCCAGCAGAGCTGGCCAGGGTGCTTTCTTT. This encodes CASRAGQGAFF. The chain carries TRBV6-6 and TRBJ1-1; TRBD1 is a possible D gene (5 bases). V was cut by 6 bases and J by 11 bases, with 13 bases left in between. CDR1 is MNHNY and CDR2 is SVGAGI in the germline V gene (reference sequence). CDR3 length: 11 amino acids.

The chain employs TRBV7-2 and TRBJ2-7; D gene unclear. V lost 4 bases to trimming and J lost 1 base, with 5 bases between them. Per the germline V gene, CDR1 is SGHTA and CDR2 is FQGNSA. This CDR3 contains 12 residues. The CDR3 sequence: CASSSSSYEQYF. CDR3 coding DNA: TGTGCCAGCAGCTCCTCGTCCTACGAGCAGTACTTC.

The rearrangement uses TRBV19 and TRBJ1-6; TRBD1 matches at 8 bases. The CDR3 runs to 15 residues. V gave up 6 bases and J gave up 8 bases; unmatched junction bases: 9. Germline CDR1 reads LNHDA; CDR2 reads SQIVND (reference sequence). CDR3 bases: TGTGCCAGTAGAGGAGAGGTGGACAGGGATTCACCCCTCCACTTT. Translation gives CASRGEVDRDSPLHF. The full variable domain, with the rest looked up from reference TRBV19 and TRBJ1-6, is DGGITQSPKYLFRKEGQNVTLSCEQNLNHDAMYWYRQDPGQGLRLIYYSQIVNDFQKGDIAEGYSVSREKKESFPLTVTSAQKNPTAFYLCASRGEVDRDSPLHFGNGTRLTVT.

The rearrangement links TRBV4-1 to TRBJ2-1, with 9 bases identical to TRBD2. The J segment lost 4 bases and the V segment lost 4 bases, leaving 8 bases of the junction unmatched. Germline V gives CDR1 MGHRA, CDR2 YSYEKL. This CDR3 is built from 16 residues. This CDR3 reads CASSRLAGVGYNEQFF. CDR3 nucleotide sequence: TGCGCCAGCAGCCGATTAGCGGGGGTGGGATACAATGAGCAGTTCTTC.

This chain uses TRBV19 with TRBJ1-1, with D unclear. V was shortened by 7 bases and J by 5 bases, with 8 bases between the two germline ends. The CDR3 totals 11 residues. Germline assignment: CDR1 LNHDA and CDR2 SQIVND (reference sequence). The DNA of the CDR3 is TGTGCCAGTAATTCAGGAACTGAAGCTTTCTTT. This codes for CASNSGTEAFF. The full variable domain, with the rest looked up from reference TRBV19 and TRBJ1-1, is DGGITQSPKYLFRKEGQNVTLSCEQNLNHDAMYWYRQDPGQGLRLIYYSQIVNDFQKGDIAEGYSVSREKKESFPLTVTSAQKNPTAFYLCASNSGTEAFFGQGTRLTVV.

This chain uses TRBV18 with TRBJ1-1; D is unclear. CDR3 size: 13 residues. Germline CDR1 and CDR2: KGHSH and LQKENI. V dropped 0 bases and J dropped 1 base, with 3 bases sitting between them. For the CDR3, the DNA is TGTGCCAGCTCACCACCGGCGAACACTGAAGCTTTCTTT. This codes for CASSPPANTEAFF. The full variable domain, in which reference TRBV18 and TRBJ1-1 provide the parts outside the CDR3, is NAGVMQNPRHLVRRRGQEARLRCSPMKGHSHVYWYRQLPEEGLKFMVYLQKENIIDESGMPKERFSAEFPKEGPSILRIQQVVRGDSAAYFCASSPPANTEAFFGQGTRLTVV.

The rearrangement uses TRBV10-3 and TRBJ1-5; TRBD1 aligns across 8 bases. J gave up 1 base and V 2 bases, and 7 bases lay outside the gene matches. CDR1 and CDR2 (germline): ENHRY, SYGVKD. The CDR3 is made up of 17 amino acids. The CDR3 coding sequence is TGTGCCATCAGTGAGGGACAGGGAATCCGGAGCAATCAGCCCCAGCATTTT. Its protein product is CAISEGQGIRSNQPQHF.

Written as DNA, the CDR3 is TGTGCCAGCAGTCCCAAGACGGGCAGGGGGGAGACCCAGTACTTC. Translated, it gives CASSPKTGRGETQYF. The chain employs TRBV7-9 and TRBJ2-5; TRBD1 matches at 7 bases. The CDR3 sequence is 15 residues long. The germline CDR1 and CDR2 sequences are SEHNR and FQNEAQ (reference sequence). J gave up 5 bases and V 6 bases, and 12 bases lay outside the gene matches.

The genes are TRBV14 and TRBJ1-2, with D unclear. CDR1 and CDR2 (germline): SGHDN, FVKESK. The CDR3 runs to 13 residues. V was shortened by 2 bases and J by 8 bases, with 12 bases between the two germline ends. In nucleotides, the CDR3 is TGTGCCAGCAGCCAATGGGCCACAGAGGGCTACACCTTC. It specifies CASSQWATEGYTF.

This sequence joins TRBV29-1 and TRBJ2-3; no clear D gene. The V and J ends lost 4 bases and 3 bases respectively, with 5 bases between them. The CDR3 is 11 residues long. CDR1 and CDR2 (germline): SQVTM, ANQGSEA. The DNA of the CDR3 is TGCAGCGTTGGCCGGACAGATACGCAGTATTTT. Translating it yields CSVGRTDTQYF.

The chain combines TRBV27 with TRBJ1-1; 7 nucleotides align to TRBD1. The V gene's germline CDR1 is MNHEY and CDR2 SMNVEV (reference sequence). Trimming cost V 8 bases and J 1 base; bases outside gene matches: 16. This CDR3 is 17 amino acids long. This chain's CDR3 is CASQLGYGRGKNTEAFF. CDR3 coding DNA: TGTGCCAGCCAACTGGGGTATGGCAGGGGGAAGAACACTGAAGCTTTCTTT.

The rearrangement joins TRBV7-2 to TRBJ1-2; D perhaps matches TRBD1 (5 bases). Germline V gene lookup returns CDR1 SGHTA and CDR2 FQGNSA. This CDR3 is 13 amino acids long. V was shortened by 5 bases and J by 4 bases, with 11 bases between the two germline ends. Here the CDR3 reads CASSPQALYGYTF. CDR3 coding DNA: TGTGCCAGCAGCCCACAGGCCCTCTATGGCTACACCTTC.

The chain employs TRBV7-9 and TRBJ1-2, with 7 bases identical to TRBD1. The CDR3 spans 12 residues. Germline CDR1 SEHNR, CDR2 FQNEAQ (reference sequence). CDR3 residues: CAWDRQSYGYTF. In nucleotides, the CDR3 is TGTGCTTGGGACAGACAATCCTATGGCTACACCTTC. Variable domain in full (rest from reference TRBV7-9 and TRBJ1-2): DTGVSQNPRHKITKRGQNVTFRCDPISEHNRLYWYRQTLGQGPEFLTYFQNEAQLEKSRLLSDRFSAERPKGSFSTLEIQRTEQGDSAMYLCAWDRQSYGYTFGSGTRLTVV.

V usage is TRBV7-9 and J usage is TRBJ2-3; no definite D call. CDR3 size: 14 residues. CDR1 is SEHNR, CDR2 FQNEAQ, per germline (reference sequence). The V gene lost 3 bases and the J gene lost 2 bases, with 9 bases spanning the gap. CDR3: CASSFALATDTQYF. The CDR3 DNA follows: TGTGCCAGCAGCTTCGCCCTGGCCACAGATACGCAGTATTTT.

This clone has a handful of counts. The CDR3 DNA sequence: TGTGCCAGCAGTTTTGGGGGGGCAAGCAATCAGCCCCAGCATTTT. Encoded protein: CASSFGGASNQPQHF. The chain employs TRBV28 and TRBJ1-5; D might be TRBD1 (6 bases). V lost 3 bases to trimming and J lost 1 base, with 10 bases between them. This CDR3 region has 15 residues. CDR1 is MDHEN and CDR2 is SYDVKM in the germline V gene.

The rearrangement joins TRBV7-8 to TRBJ1-4; the D gene is possibly TRBD1 (6 bases). Trimming stripped 7 bases from V and 8 bases from J, with 11 bases between. The CDR3 loop spans 12 amino acids. Germline V gives CDR1 SGHVS, CDR2 FQNEAQ. In nucleotides, the CDR3 is TGTGCCAGCAAAAACCAGGGGGAAAAACTGTTTTTT. This codes for CASKNQGEKLFF. Full variable domain (rest looked up from reference TRBV7-8 and TRBJ1-4): GAGVSQSPRYKVAKRGQDVALRCDPISGHVSLFWYQQALGQGPEFLTYFQNEAQLDKSGLPSDRFFAERPEGSVSTLKIQRTQQEDSAVYLCASKNQGEKLFFGSGTQLSVL.